This T cell receptor beta chain was sequenced during a study of cytotoxic CD8 clonotypes in ibrutinib-treated CLL (dated by TCRdb to 2020 to 2022). With respect to the entire study: In this cohort, approximately 15 patients were treatment-naive and 11 to 12 were relapsed/refractory, while around 17 had unmutated IGHV. Longitudinal samples were obtainable from about 30% of the roughly 86 participants in the trial. Response samples were obtained after a median of 12 months of treatment, with a range of roughly 6 to 40 months. Partial responses were observed in roughly 25 patients and complete responses in 2; after a median follow-up of 68 months, remission was maintained in roughly 14 patients and progression was observed in some 12. Cryopreserved peripheral blood mononuclear cells were collected before treatment, at response, and at either disease progression or sustained remission. Patients were still on ibrutinib when every remission and progressive disease sample was collected. An average of around 260,000 productive templates and 94,082 productive rearrangements was obtained per sample.

For CDR1 and CDR2, the germline V gene lists SQVTM and ANQGSEA. Trimming takes 4 bases from V and 0 bases from J, and the germline ends sit 13 bases apart. The CDR3 goes from the cysteine to the phenylalanine over 15 residues. Only the CDR3 DNA stays, 45 bases, in frame from base 1. Only a few counts were recorded for this clone. Its antigen is unknown. No qualities accompany the bases; no much larger clone lies one base away. The goal of deep resolution MiSeq sequencing was a depth between 1 in 1 million and 1 in 200,000 T cells, and coverage averaged 10x per clonotype. TCR beta libraries were generated with the immunoSEQ hsTCRB Kit. As for the original processing: The data were analyzed with ImmunoSEQ Analyzer and ImmunoSEQ Data Assistant, and V, D and J gene assignments followed IMGT definitions. Clonality was computed as one minus normalized Shannon entropy of productive rearrangement frequencies, ranging from 0 to 1. Public clonotype analysis was restricted to overrepresented clonotypes comprising at least 0.05% of each patient's repertoire. Approximately 14 age-matched healthy donor repertoires from immuneACCESS served as clonality controls. Sourced from immuneACCESS, this table was stored by TCRdb with only in-frame sequences that have V and J called. A share of the clones is absent; for the studies checked, an unresolved V gene accounts for under half, and the remainder has no known explanation. D and trimming were read from the DNA, whereas the V and J calls and clone size are those reported in that table. In all, the sample holds roughly 200,000 clones, and 70% of those were seen once. The top ten constitute about 6.4% of the sample.

Results the study describes overall, beyond this receptor: Clonality increased at ibrutinib response, stayed stable in sustained remission, and fell back toward baseline at progression. Public clonotypes were rare and either contracted or stayed stable during treatment, and the rise in clonality at ibrutinib response reflected the expansion of private clonotypes. Baseline clonality exceeded that of age-matched healthy donors and correlated strongly with circulating CD8+ T-cell counts. Sustained-remission and progressing patients did not have matched sampling times, and lymph node repertoires were not examined.

What the time point label conveys for this sample: 12 months on ibrutinib. For TCR beta library preparation, around 1.8 micrograms of genomic DNA were extracted from the cryopreserved PBMCs. Longitudinal blood samples from CLL patients receiving ibrutinib monotherapy were subjected to high-throughput TCR beta sequencing. The patients took part in an open-label, single-center phase 2 trial of ibrutinib monotherapy. In this chain, TRBV29-1 is recombined with TRBJ2-1; the D gene identity is not certain. The specimen comprised PBMCs, sampled after 12 months of ibrutinib treatment. The sequence was obtained from a human donor with chronic lymphocytic leukemia. The CDR3 amino acid sequence is: CSVVWTLSSYNEQFF. The DNA sequence reads TGCAGCGTTGTCTGGACCCTGAGCTCCTACAATGAGCAGTTCTTC.